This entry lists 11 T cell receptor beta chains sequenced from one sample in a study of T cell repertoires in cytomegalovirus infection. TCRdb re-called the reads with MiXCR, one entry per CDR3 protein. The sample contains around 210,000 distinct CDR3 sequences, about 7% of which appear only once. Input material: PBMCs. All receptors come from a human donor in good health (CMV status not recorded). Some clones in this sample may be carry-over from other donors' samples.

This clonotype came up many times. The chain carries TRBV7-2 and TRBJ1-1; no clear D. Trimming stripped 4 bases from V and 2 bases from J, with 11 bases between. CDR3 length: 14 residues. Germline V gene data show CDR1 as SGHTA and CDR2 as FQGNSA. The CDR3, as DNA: TGTGCCAGCAGCTCGACATACAGAAACACTGAAGCTTTCTTT. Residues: CASSSTYRNTEAFF. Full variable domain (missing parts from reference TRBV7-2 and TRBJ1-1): GAGVSQSPSNKVTEKGKDVELRCDPISGHTALYWYRQSLGQGLEFLIYFQGNSAPDKSGLPSDRFSAERTGGSVSTLTIQRTQQEDSAVYLCASSSTYRNTEAFFGQGTRLTVV.

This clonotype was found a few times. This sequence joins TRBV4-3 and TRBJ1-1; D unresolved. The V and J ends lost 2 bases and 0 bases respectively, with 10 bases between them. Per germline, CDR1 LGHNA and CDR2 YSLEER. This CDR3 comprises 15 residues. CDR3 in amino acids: CASSQFAELNTEAFF. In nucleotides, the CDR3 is TGCGCCAGCAGCCAATTTGCCGAGCTGAACACTGAAGCTTTCTTT.

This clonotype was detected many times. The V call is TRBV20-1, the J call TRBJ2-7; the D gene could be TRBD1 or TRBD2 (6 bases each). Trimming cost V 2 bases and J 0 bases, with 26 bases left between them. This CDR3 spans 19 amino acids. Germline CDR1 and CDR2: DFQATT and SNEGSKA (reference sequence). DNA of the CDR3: TGCAGTGCTAGATCCGTGGGGGGCCAACTCTTTCTCTACTCCTACGAGCAGTACTTC. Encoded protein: CSARSVGGQLFLYSYEQYF.

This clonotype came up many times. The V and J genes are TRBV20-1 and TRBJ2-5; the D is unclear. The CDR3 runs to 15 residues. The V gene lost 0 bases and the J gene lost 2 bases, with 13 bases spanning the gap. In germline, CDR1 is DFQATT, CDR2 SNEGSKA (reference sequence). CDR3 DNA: TGCAGTGCTAGAGACCCTGACTTTAATCAAGAGACCCAGTACTTC. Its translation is CSARDPDFNQETQYF.

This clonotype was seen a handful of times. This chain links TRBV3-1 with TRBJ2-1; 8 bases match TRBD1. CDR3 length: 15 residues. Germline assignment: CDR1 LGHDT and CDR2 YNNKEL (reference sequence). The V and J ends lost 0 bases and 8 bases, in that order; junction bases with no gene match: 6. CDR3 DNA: TGTGCCAGCAGCCAAGATTGGAGGACAGGGTATGAGCAGTTCTTC. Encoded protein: CASSQDWRTGYEQFF.

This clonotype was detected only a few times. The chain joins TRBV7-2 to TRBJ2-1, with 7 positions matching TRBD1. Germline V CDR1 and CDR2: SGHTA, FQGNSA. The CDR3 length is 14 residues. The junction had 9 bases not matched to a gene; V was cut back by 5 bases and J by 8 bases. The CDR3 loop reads CASSPYRGADEQFF. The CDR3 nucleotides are TGTGCCAGCAGCCCATACAGGGGCGCGGATGAGCAGTTCTTC.

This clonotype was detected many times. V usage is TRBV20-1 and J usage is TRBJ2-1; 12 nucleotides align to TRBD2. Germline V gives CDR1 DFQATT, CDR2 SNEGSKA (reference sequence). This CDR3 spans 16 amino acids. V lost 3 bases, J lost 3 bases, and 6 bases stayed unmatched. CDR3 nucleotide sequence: TGCAGTGCTAGGCTAGCGGGGGGGCAAAACTACAATGAGCAGTTCTTC. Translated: CSARLAGGQNYNEQFF.

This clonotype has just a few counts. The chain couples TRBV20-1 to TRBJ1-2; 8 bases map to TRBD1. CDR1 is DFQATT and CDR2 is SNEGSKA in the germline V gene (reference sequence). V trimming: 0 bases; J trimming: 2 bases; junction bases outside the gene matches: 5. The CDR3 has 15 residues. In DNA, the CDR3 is TGCAGTGCTAGAGATATCAGGGGGCTGAACTATGGCTACACCTTC. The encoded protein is CSARDIRGLNYGYTF.

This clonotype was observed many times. The CDR3 region has the DNA TGCAGTGCTCTGACGGAATATAGCAATCAGCCCCAGCATTTT. Its translation: CSALTEYSNQPQHF. The chain recombines TRBV20-1 with TRBJ1-5; D not resolved. Trimming removed 5 bases at V and 0 bases at J, with 11 bases between. Germline V gene lookup returns CDR1 DFQATT and CDR2 SNEGSKA (reference sequence). The CDR3 length is 14 residues.

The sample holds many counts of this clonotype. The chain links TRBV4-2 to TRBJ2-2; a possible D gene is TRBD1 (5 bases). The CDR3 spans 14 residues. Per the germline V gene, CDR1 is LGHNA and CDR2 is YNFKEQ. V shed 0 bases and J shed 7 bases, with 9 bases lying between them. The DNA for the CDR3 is TGTGCCAGCAGCCAAGACAGGGCGGACGGGGAGCTGTTTTTT. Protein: CASSQDRADGELFF.

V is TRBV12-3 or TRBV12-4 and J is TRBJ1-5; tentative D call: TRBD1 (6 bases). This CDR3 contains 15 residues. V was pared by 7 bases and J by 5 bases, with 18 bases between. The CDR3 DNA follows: TGTGCCAGCACCGACCGGGGGGCGGACTATCAGCCCCAGCATTTT. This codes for CASTDRGADYQPQHF.